This T cell receptor beta chain is from a study of CXCR4 blockade with PD-1 therapy in pancreatic cancer. General study results and limits: Intratumoral clonality (mean 0.14) exceeded healthy blood (over 0.045) but did not track survival.

Libraries were prepared by immunoSEQ multiplex PCR; TCRdb keeps only in-frame clonotypes and omits some of them. The sample holds about 15,000 clones, around 70% seen once. A word on this clone: Its antigen is unidentified.

This TCR was sampled from a human donor with pancreatic ductal adenocarcinoma. Material: tumor tissue.

In nucleotides, the CDR3 is TGTGCCAGCTCACCGAGGGACCTAGGAGGGCAGTATTTT. This codes for CASSPRDLGGQYF. The chain couples TRBV18 to TRBJ2-3; D may correspond to TRBD1 or TRBD2 (5 bases each). The V gene lost 3 bases and the J gene lost 11 bases, with 15 bases spanning the gap. Germline V lookup: CDR1 KGHSH, CDR2 LQKENI. The CDR3 totals 13 residues.